Following are 24 T cell receptor beta chains from one sample sequenced in a study of regulatory T cells in long-lasting Graves disease. Library construction for TCR beta used iRepertoire HTBI primers and Arm-PCR of CDR3 regions. TCRdb re-analysed the multiplex PCR reads in MiXCR, keeping a single row per CDR3 protein. This sample has some 200,000 distinct CDR3 sequences, with roughly 19% found just once. The time point here: newly diagnosed GD, antithyroid drugs for less than 3 months. The TCR library was made from RNA extracted from PBMCs. The same specimen was also included in a second study, on T cells in Graves' hyperthyroidism and ophthalmopathy.

Here the sequenced sample was peripheral blood mononuclear cells (PBMCs), taken at new diagnosis, from a patient treated with antithyroid drugs. These receptors originate from a woman aged 25 to 39 with Graves disease.

This clonotype was seen a few times. The V gene is TRBV3-1, the J gene TRBJ1-4, with TRBD1 as a possible D gene (5 bases). The CDR3 spans 15 residues. Germline V gene lookup returns CDR1 LGHDT and CDR2 YNNKEL (reference sequence). Trimming shortened V by 2 bases and J by 7 bases, and 14 bases separated the two germline ends. CDR3 sequence reads: CASSQPGLVAEKLFF. In DNA, the CDR3 is TGTGCCAGCAGCCAACCAGGGCTGGTAGCTGAAAAACTGTTTTTT.

There are many counts of this clonotype. The V call is TRBV12-3 or TRBV12-4, the J call TRBJ2-7; TRBD2 matches at 8 bases. With 0 bases clipped from V and 4 bases from J, the junction kept 2 bases outside the gene matches. The CDR3 runs to 14 residues. The CDR3 reads CASSLAAGAYEQYF. The CDR3 coding sequence is TGTGCCAGCAGTTTAGCAGCGGGAGCGTACGAGCAGTACTTC.

The rearrangement joins TRBV6-2 or TRBV6-3 to TRBJ1-1; 7 nucleotides align to TRBD1. With V trimmed by 5 bases and J by 0 bases, 6 bases remained unmatched. This CDR3 comprises 15 residues. Germline V gene sequence: CDR1 MNHEY, CDR2 SVGEGT. The CDR3 reads CASSRRDSMNTEAFF. CDR3 nucleotide sequence: TGTGCCAGCAGTCGCCGGGACAGCATGAACACTGAAGCTTTCTTT.

This clonotype was picked up many times. This chain connects TRBV7-9 to TRBJ1-4; D gene uncertain. CDR3 length equals 14 residues. Between the trimmed V and J ends, which lost 3 bases and 0 bases, there was a span of 5 bases. The germline gives CDR1 SEHNR, CDR2 FQNEAQ (reference sequence). The CDR3, as DNA: TGTGCCAGCAGCTTCGAGTCAACTAATGAAAAACTGTTTTTT. This encodes CASSFESTNEKLFF.

This clonotype was counted ten times or more. The chain couples TRBV6-1 to TRBJ1-2; D is unclear. In germline, CDR1 is MNHNS, CDR2 SASEGT. This CDR3 is built from 13 residues. V was trimmed by 2 bases and J by 2 bases, leaving 6 bases between them. The CDR3 nucleotides read TGTGCCAGCAGTGAAACGGAGAACTATGGCTACACCTTC. As protein: CASSETENYGYTF.

This clonotype has a count of ten or more. The chain is built from TRBV20-1 and TRBJ1-2, with a tentative D call TRBD1 (6 bases). The CDR3 totals 16 residues. With 2 bases removed from V and 2 bases from J, the gap between germline ends came to 18 bases. Looked up from germline, CDR1 is DFQATT and CDR2 is SNEGSKA (reference sequence). The CDR3 DNA is TGCAGTGCTAGATCCGCCGGGGGCAGGGAGAACTATGGCTACACCTTC. It codes for CSARSAGGRENYGYTF.

This clonotype was counted at least ten times. The chain recombines TRBV20-1 with TRBJ1-2; tentatively, D is TRBD1 (5 bases). Between the trimmed V and J ends, which lost 3 bases and 2 bases, there was a span of 13 bases. Germline CDR1 is DFQATT and CDR2 is SNEGSKA (reference sequence). This CDR3 is 14 amino acids long. CDR3 region: CSARQGGGNYGYTF. CDR3 nucleotide sequence: TGCAGTGCTAGGCAGGGAGGAGGGAACTATGGCTACACCTTC.

This clonotype was seen ten or more times. The chain employs TRBV10-3 and TRBJ2-7, with D maybe TRBD2 (6 bases). There are 14 residues in the CDR3. V lost 7 bases to trimming and J lost 7 bases, with 20 bases between them. Germline V gene lookup returns CDR1 ENHRY and CDR2 SYGVKD. The CDR3 spells CAIMRTGGVREQYF. CDR3 bases: TGTGCCATCATGAGGACTGGCGGGGTTCGGGAGCAGTACTTC.

The chain carries TRBV7-8 and TRBJ1-5; maybe TRBD1 (5 bases). The germline V gene has CDR1 SGHVS and CDR2 FQNEAQ. CDR3 size: 14 residues. Deletions cut 3 bases from V and 1 base from J, with 7 bases between. CDR3 sequence (DNA): TGTGCCAGCAGCTTGACAGAGAGCAATCAGCCCCAGCATTTT. This gives the protein CASSLTESNQPQHF.

This chain joins TRBV18 and TRBJ2-1, with 8 nucleotides matching TRBD2. The CDR3 spans 15 residues. The junction had 13 bases not matched to a gene; V was cut back by 8 bases and J by 7 bases. The germline V gene has CDR1 KGHSH and CDR2 LQKENI. The CDR3 coding sequence is TGTGCCAGCACCCACTTTAGCGGGATGGGGAATGAGCAGTTCTTC. Translating gives CASTHFSGMGNEQFF.

This clonotype was observed many times. The chain recombines TRBV12-5 with TRBJ2-5; 12 bases are a match to TRBD1. The V segment lost 1 base and the J segment 5 bases; nucleotides outside the gene matches: 2. Germline V gene lookup returns CDR1 LGHNT and CDR2 FRNRAP. The CDR3 loop spans 15 amino acids. The CDR3 is CASGLGDRGRETQYF. Here the CDR3 DNA reads TGTGCTAGTGGTTTGGGGGACAGGGGGCGGGAGACCCAGTACTTC.

Many counts were recorded for this clonotype. The J gene is TRBJ2-7, the V gene TRBV7-6; D is perhaps TRBD1 (6 bases). The length of the CDR3 is 15 residues. Looked up from germline, CDR1 is SGHVS and CDR2 is FNYEAQ. V was cut by 6 bases and J by 5 bases, with 20 bases left in between. The CDR3 DNA sequence: TGTGCCAGCAGTTTAAGGTGGGGGCTTGAAAACGAGCAGTACTTC. This codes for CASSLRWGLENEQYF.

This clonotype appeared many times. The V gene is TRBV7-9, the J gene TRBJ1-1; D uncertain. Germline-derived CDR1 and CDR2 are SEHNR and FQNEAQ (reference sequence). The CDR3 loop spans 14 amino acids. Trimming removed 1 base from V and 1 base from J, with 7 bases in between. CDR3 DNA: TGTGCCAGCAGCTTAGAGTTAGCGAACACTGAAGCTTTCTTT. This sequence encodes CASSLELANTEAFF.

This clonotype was seen ten or more times. J is TRBJ2-2 and V is TRBV30; TRBD1 is a possible D gene (6 bases). This CDR3 comprises 15 residues. The V end was cut by 0 bases, the J end by 8 bases, with 16 bases between. Germline CDR1 and CDR2: GTSNPN and SVGIG (reference sequence). The CDR3 sequence is CAWSVLTGSAGELFF. In DNA, the CDR3 is TGTGCCTGGAGTGTATTGACAGGTTCGGCGGGGGAGCTGTTTTTT.

In this sample, this clonotype turned up many times. The chain joins TRBV2 to TRBJ2-7, with a tentative D call TRBD1 (6 bases). Trimming took off 3 bases at V and 4 bases at J, with 13 bases between the two ends. The CDR3 has 14 amino acids. Germline values: CDR1 SNHLY, CDR2 FYNNEI. CDR3 sequence: CASSDLGGQYEQYF. CDR3 nucleotides: TGTGCCAGCAGTGATTTAGGGGGACAATACGAGCAGTACTTC.

This clonotype was seen many times. V gene TRBV7-2 combines with J gene TRBJ1-5, with 9 bases that match TRBD1. The CDR3 covers 18 residues. Germline loops: CDR1 SGHTA, CDR2 FQGNSA. V lost 6 bases to trimming and J lost 6 bases; unmatched junction nucleotides: 18. The CDR3 here is CASRGDREVADKFQPQHF. CDR3 sequence (DNA): TGTGCCAGCAGGGGGGACAGGGAGGTCGCGGATAAATTTCAGCCCCAGCATTTT.

This clonotype was seen repeatedly, ten times or more. The rearrangement links TRBV18 to TRBJ2-7; tentatively, D is TRBD2 (6 bases). CDR1 and CDR2 (germline): KGHSH, LQKENI. Deletions cut 0 bases from V and 3 bases from J, with 12 bases between. The length of the CDR3 is 15 residues. CDR3 nucleotide sequence: TGTGCCAGCTCACCACCCGGGACTGGGAACTACGAGCAGTACTTC. This translates into CASSPPGTGNYEQYF.

This clonotype was counted ten times or more. The chain recombines TRBV28 with TRBJ2-1; D remains ambiguous. V shed 4 bases and J shed 4 bases, with 11 bases lying between them. CDR3 size: 14 residues. Germline V gene sequence: CDR1 MDHEN, CDR2 SYDVKM. CDR3: CASSWALRYNEQFF. CDR3 DNA sequence: TGTGCCAGCAGTTGGGCATTAAGGTACAATGAGCAGTTCTTC.

This clonotype was counted a few times. The rearrangement joins TRBV13 to TRBJ2-7, with D tentatively TRBD2 (5 bases). V was cut by 3 bases and J by 7 bases, with 10 bases left in between. The CDR3 extends over 12 amino acids. CDR1 is PRHDT and CDR2 is FYEKMQ in the germline V gene (reference sequence). The CDR3 DNA sequence: TGTGCCAGCAGCTTGATAGCGAGAGAGCAGTACTTC. Its translation: CASSLIAREQYF.

The rearrangement links TRBV6-1 to TRBJ2-7; 7 bases are shared with TRBD2. Germline V gene data show CDR1 as MNHNS and CDR2 as SASEGT. The V and J ends lost 7 bases and 1 base, in that order; junction bases with no gene match: 13. There are 16 residues in the CDR3. CDR3 sequence (DNA): TGTGCCAGCACTTTAGCGTCGGCGGGAGCTTCCTACGAGCAGTACTTC. This translates into CASTLASAGASYEQYF.

This clonotype was recorded many times. The chain has TRBV5-6 and TRBJ1-5, with TRBD1 matching over 7 bases. The CDR3 has 14 amino acids. Germline CDR1 is SGHDT and CDR2 is YYEEEE. The junction had 7 bases not matched to a gene; V was cut back by 4 bases and J by 6 bases. CDR3 sequence reads: CASSPGQEGQPQHF. The CDR3, as DNA: TGTGCCAGCAGCCCCGGACAGGAAGGTCAGCCCCAGCATTTT.

This clonotype has more than one count but fewer than ten. Possible read error: a much larger clone is one base away. As the CDR3 is not closed by the conserved phenylalanine or tryptophan, this likely results from a read error. This chain joins TRBV18 and TRBJ2-7; TRBD2 might be the D (6 bases). The CDR3 is 15 residues long. Trimming left V 6 bases short and J 6 bases short, with 21 bases between. Germline V gives CDR1 KGHSH, CDR2 LQKENI. CDR3 DNA: TGTGCCAGCTCCCCCGGGACTGCTCTGAGGGGCGAGCAGTACTAC. It specifies CASSPGTALRGEQYY.

This clonotype was picked up many times. The chain has TRBV7-9 and TRBJ2-5; D ambiguous. The ends were cut back, 6 bases at V and 6 bases at J, with 14 bases in the middle. Germline lookup yields CDR1 SEHNR and CDR2 FQNEAQ (reference sequence). The CDR3 covers 13 residues. CDR3: CASSTVGWKTQYF. The CDR3 nucleotides read TGTGCCAGCAGTACCGTGGGGTGGAAGACCCAGTACTTC.

The gene calls are TRBV2 and TRBJ2-2; no firm D call. Per the germline V gene, CDR1 is SNHLY and CDR2 is FYNNEI. The germline V and J ends were trimmed by 7 bases and 6 bases, with 12 bases remaining between them. CDR3 length: 13 residues. As DNA, the CDR3 is TGTGCCAGCATCGGCGTCACCCCCGGGGAGCTGTTTTTT. It is translated as CASIGVTPGELFF.